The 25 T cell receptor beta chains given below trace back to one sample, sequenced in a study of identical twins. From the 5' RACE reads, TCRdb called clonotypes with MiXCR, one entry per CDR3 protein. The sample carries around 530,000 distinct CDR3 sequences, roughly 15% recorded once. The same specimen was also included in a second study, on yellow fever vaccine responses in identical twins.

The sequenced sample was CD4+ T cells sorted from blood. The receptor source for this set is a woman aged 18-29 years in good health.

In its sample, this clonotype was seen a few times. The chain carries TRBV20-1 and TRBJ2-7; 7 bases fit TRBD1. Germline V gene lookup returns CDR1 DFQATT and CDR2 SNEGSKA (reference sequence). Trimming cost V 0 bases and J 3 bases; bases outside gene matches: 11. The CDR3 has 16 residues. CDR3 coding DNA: TGCAGTGCTAGAGATGGTACCCGGGACAGCCACTACGAGCAGTACTTC. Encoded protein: CSARDGTRDSHYEQYF.

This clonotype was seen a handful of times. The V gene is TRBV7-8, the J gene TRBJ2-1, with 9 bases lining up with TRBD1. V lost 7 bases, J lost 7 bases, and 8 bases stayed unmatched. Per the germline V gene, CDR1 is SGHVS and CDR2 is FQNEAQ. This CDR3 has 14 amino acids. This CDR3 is CASIQDRGGNEQFF. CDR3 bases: TGTGCCAGCATCCAGGACAGGGGTGGGAATGAGCAGTTCTTC.

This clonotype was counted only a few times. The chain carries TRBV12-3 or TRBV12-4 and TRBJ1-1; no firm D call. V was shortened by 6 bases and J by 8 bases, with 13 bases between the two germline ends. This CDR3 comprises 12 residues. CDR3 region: CASRTPGSEAFF. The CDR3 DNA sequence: TGTGCCAGCAGGACCCCGGGGTCGGAAGCTTTCTTT.

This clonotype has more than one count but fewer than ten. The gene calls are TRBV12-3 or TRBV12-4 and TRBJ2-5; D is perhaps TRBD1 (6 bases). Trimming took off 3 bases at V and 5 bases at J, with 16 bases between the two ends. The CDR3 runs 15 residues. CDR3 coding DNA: TGTGCCAGCAGTTTTGGTCAGGGGATGGGGGAGACCCAGTACTTC. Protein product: CASSFGQGMGETQYF.

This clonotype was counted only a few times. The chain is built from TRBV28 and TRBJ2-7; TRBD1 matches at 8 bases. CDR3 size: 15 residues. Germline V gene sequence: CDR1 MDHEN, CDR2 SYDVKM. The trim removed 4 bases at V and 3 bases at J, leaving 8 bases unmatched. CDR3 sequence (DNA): TGTGCCAGCAGTTCCCGACAGGGGCGCCTCTACGAGCAGTACTTC. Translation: CASSSRQGRLYEQYF.

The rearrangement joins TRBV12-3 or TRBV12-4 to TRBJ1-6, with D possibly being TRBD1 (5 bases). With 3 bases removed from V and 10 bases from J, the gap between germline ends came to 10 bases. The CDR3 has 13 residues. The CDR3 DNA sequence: TGTGCCAGCAGTTTGGGGTGGGGGTCACCCCTCCACTTT. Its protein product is CASSLGWGSPLHF.

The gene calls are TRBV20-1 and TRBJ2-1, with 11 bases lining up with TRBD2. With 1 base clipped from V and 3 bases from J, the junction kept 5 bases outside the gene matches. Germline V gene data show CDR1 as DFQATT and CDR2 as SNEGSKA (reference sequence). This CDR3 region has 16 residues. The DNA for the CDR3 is TGCAGTGCTAGAGTCGCGACTAGCGGGGTCTACAATGAGCAGTTCTTC. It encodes CSARVATSGVYNEQFF.

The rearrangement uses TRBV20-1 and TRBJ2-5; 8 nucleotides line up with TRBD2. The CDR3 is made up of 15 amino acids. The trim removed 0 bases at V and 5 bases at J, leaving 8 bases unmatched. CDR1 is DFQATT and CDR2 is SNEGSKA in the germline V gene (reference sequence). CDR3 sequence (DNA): TGCAGTGCTAGAGATCACGGGGGGGTTAGGGAGACCCAGTACTTC. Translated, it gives CSARDHGGVRETQYF.

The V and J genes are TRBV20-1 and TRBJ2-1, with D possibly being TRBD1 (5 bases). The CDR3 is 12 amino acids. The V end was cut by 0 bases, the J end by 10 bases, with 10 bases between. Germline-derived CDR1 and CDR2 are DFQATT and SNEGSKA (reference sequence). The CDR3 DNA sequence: TGCAGTGCTAGAGATGGACAAGCGGAGCAGTTCTTC. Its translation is CSARDGQAEQFF.

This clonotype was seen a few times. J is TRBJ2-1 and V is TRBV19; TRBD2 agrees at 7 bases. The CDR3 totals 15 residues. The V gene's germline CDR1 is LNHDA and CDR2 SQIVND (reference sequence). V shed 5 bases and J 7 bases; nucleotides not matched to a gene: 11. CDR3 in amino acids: CASSGLASGTNEQFF. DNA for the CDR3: TGTGCCAGTAGTGGTCTGGCTAGCGGTACTAATGAGCAGTTCTTC.

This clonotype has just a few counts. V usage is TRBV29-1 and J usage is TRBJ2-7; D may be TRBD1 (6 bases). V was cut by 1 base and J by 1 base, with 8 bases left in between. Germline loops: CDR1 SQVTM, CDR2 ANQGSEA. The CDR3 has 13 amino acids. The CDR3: CSVEGDTSYEQYV. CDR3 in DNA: TGCAGCGTTGAAGGGGACACATCCTACGAGCAGTACGTC.

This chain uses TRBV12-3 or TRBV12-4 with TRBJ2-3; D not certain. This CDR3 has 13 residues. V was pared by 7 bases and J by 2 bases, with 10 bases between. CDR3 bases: TGTGCCAGCAAGAAAGTCCCCACAGATACGCAGTATTTT. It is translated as CASKKVPTDTQYF.

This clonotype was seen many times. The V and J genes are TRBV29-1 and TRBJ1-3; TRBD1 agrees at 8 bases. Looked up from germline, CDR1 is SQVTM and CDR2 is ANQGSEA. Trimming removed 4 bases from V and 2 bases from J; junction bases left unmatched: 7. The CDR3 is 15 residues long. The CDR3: CSVVSGRGPGNTIYF. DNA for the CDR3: TGCAGCGTTGTTTCCGGCAGGGGGCCTGGAAACACCATATATTTT.

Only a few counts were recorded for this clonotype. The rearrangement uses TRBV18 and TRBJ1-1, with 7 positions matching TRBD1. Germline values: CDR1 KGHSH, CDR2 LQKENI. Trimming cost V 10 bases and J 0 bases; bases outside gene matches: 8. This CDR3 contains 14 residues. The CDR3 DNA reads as TGTGCCACCGTAAAAGGGACAGTGAACACTGAAGCTTTCTTT. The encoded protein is CATVKGTVNTEAFF.

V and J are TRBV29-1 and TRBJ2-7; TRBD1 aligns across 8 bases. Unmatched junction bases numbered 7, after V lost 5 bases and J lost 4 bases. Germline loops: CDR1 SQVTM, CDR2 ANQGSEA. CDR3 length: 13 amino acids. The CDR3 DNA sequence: TGCAGCGTTCTTGGACAGGGCAGGTACGAGCAGTACTTC. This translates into CSVLGQGRYEQYF.

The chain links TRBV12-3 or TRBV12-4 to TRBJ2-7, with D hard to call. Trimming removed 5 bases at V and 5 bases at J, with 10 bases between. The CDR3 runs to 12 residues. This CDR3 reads CASSIGADEQYF. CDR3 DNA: TGTGCCAGCAGTATTGGAGCCGACGAGCAGTACTTC.

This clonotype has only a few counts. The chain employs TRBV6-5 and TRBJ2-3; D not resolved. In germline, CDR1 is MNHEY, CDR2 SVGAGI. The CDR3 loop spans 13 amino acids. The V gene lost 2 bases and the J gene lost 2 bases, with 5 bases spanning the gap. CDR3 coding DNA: TGTGCCAGCAGTTACACCTACACAGATACGCAGTATTTT. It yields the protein CASSYTYTDTQYF.

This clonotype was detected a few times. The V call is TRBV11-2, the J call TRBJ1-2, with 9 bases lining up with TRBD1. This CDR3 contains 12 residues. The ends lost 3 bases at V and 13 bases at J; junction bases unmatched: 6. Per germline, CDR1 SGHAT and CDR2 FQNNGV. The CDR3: CASSFDGDRVTF. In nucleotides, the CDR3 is TGTGCCAGCAGCTTCGATGGGGACAGGGTCACCTTC.

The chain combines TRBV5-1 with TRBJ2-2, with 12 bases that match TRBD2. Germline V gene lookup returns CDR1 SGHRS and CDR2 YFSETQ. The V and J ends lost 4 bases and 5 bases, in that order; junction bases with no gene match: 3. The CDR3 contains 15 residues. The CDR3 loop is CASSGTSGGTGELFF. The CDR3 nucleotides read TGCGCCAGCAGCGGAACTAGCGGGGGGACCGGGGAGCTGTTTTTT.

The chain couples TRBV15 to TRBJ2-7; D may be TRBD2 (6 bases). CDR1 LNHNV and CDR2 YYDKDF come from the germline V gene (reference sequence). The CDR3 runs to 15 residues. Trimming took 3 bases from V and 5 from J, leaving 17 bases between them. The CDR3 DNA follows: TGTGCCACCAGCAGGGCATTGGGGGGAACTGACGAGCAGTACTTC. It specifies CATSRALGGTDEQYF.

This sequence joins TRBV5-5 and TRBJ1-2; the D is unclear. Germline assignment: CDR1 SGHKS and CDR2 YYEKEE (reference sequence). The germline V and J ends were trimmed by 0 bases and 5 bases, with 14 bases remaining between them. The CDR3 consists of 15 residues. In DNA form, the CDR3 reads TGTGCCAGCAGCTTGGCCGTCACCCCAGAATATGGCTACACCTTC. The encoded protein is CASSLAVTPEYGYTF.

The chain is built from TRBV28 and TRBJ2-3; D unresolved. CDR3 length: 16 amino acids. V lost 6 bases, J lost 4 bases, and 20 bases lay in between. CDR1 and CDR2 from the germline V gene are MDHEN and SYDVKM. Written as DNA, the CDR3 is TGTGCCAGCAGGCCCAACCGGGTGCGGATCGCAGATACGCAGTATTTT. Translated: CASRPNRVRIADTQYF.

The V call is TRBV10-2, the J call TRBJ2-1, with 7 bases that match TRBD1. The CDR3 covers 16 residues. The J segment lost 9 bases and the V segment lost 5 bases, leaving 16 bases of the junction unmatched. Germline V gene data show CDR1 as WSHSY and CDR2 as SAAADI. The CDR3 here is CASSWGGTGAGGEQFF. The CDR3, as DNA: TGCGCCAGCAGTTGGGGCGGTACAGGGGCAGGGGGTGAGCAGTTCTTC.

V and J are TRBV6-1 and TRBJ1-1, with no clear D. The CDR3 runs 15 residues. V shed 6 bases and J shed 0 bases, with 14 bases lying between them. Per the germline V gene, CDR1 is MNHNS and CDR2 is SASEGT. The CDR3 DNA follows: TGTGCCAGCAGCCAAGGACCACTTCTGAACACTGAAGCTTTCTTT. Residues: CASSQGPLLNTEAFF.

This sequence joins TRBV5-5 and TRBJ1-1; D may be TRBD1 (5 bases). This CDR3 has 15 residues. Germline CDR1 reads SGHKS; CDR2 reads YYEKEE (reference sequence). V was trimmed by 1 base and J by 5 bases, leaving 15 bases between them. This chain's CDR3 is CASSLTQGSGTEAFF. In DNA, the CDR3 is TGTGCCAGCAGCTTGACTCAGGGATCGGGGACTGAAGCTTTCTTT.